Included here is one T cell receptor (beta chain) sequence, with context. Produced via immunoSEQ multiplex PCR; TCRdb's table is partial and in-frame only. The data contain nearly 200,000 clones, about 80% of them singletons. The sample belongs to a study of blood T cell repertoires in COVID-19. In the study overall: Samples of COVID-19 (acute and convalescent) were obtained from the United States, Italy and Spain.

This CDR3 comprises 16 residues. The germline V gene encodes CDR1 KGHSH and CDR2 LQKENI. The trim removed 3 bases at V and 10 bases at J, leaving 11 bases unmatched. Participant reports of clinical history set cohort assignment. The study counted Cohort 3 donors as recovered given two negative PCRs, clearance, or symptom resolution. The chain uses TRBV18 and TRBJ1-6; TRBD1 matches at 8 bases. Material: PBMCs or T cells enriched from blood (not recorded which). This sequence was found in a man in his forties who had recovered from COVID-19. The CDR3 nucleotides read TGTGCCAGCTCACCTTATATCGGGACAGGAGAATCACCCCTCCACTTT. Translation: CASSPYIGTGESPLHF.